The 18 T cell receptor beta chains reported below all come from one sample, sequenced in a study of T cells in women clearing cervical HPV infection. This table comes from immunoSEQ multiplex PCR, and its TCRdb copy is limited to in-frame clones, with some not included. This repertoire includes some 30,000 clones. Sequencing was performed on blood buffy coat. The receptors derive from a woman between 18 and 70 years old with a cervical HPV16 infection that either progressed to CIN3+ or cleared (not recorded which).

Concerning this clone itself: From the germline J gene comes the end of the CDR3, since the read stops 3 residues before it. V is TRBV9 and J is TRBJ2-1; 10 positions agree with TRBD2. J gave up 3 bases and V 1 base, and 4 bases lay outside the gene matches. Germline V CDR1 and CDR2: SGDLS, YYNGEE. The CDR3 is made up of 16 amino acids. Incomplete CDR3 DNA: TGTGCCAGCAGCGTAACTAGCGGGGAGCACTACAATGAG. It specifies CASSVTSGEHYNE. The full CDR3 protein reads CASSVTSGEHYNEQFF.

Note on this clone: Sequencing ends 3 residues short of the CDR3 end; the germline J gene provides the rest. Other DNA sequences in the sample encode the same CDR3. The chain has TRBV30 and TRBJ1-4; no firm D call. Germline V gene data show CDR1 as GTSNPN and CDR2 as SVGIG (reference sequence). Trimming removed 2 bases at V and 7 bases at J, with 11 bases between. This CDR3 has 13 amino acids. CDR3 DNA, as far as it was read: TGTGCCTGGAGTCCAGCCGGGGTTGAAAAA. It encodes CAWSPAGVEK. The complete CDR3 reads CAWSPAGVEKLFF.

To note about this clone: Coverage ceases 3 residues before the CDR3 finishes, and the germline J gene fills in the end. This rearrangement joins TRBV7-6 to TRBJ2-7, with 7 bases matching TRBD1. The length of the CDR3 is 13 residues. Losses at the gene ends were 1 base for V and 6 bases for J; bases not matched to a gene: 3. Germline CDR1 reads SGHVS; CDR2 reads FNYEAQ. The covered CDR3 bases are TGTGCCAGCAGCTTAGACAACAGGGGCGAG. This translates into CASSLDNRGE. The whole CDR3 protein reads CASSLDNRGEQYF. Using reference TRBV7-6 and TRBJ2-7 for the parts outside the CDR3, the full variable domain is GAGVSQSPRYKVTKRGQDVALRCDPISGHVSLYWYRQALGQGPEFLTYFNYEAQQDKSGLPNDRFSAERPEGSISTLTIQRTEQRDSAMYRCASSLDNRGEQYFGPGTRLTVT.

Regarding this clone: The read ends 3 residues shy of where the CDR3 ends; the end is completed using the germline J gene. The V and J genes are TRBV12-3 or TRBV12-4 and TRBJ2-2; D not resolved. With 3 bases removed from V and 4 bases from J, the gap between germline ends came to 9 bases. The CDR3 totals 14 residues. The covered CDR3 bases are TGTGCCAGCAGTTTCAGGCAATCCACCGGGGAG. Protein sequence: CASSFRQSTGE. The full CDR3 reads CASSFRQSTGELFF.

On this clone itself: The observed sequence ends 3 residues before the CDR3 terminus, with the missing tail filled in from the germline J gene. The rearrangement uses TRBV5-1 and TRBJ1-2; D unclear. This CDR3 is built from 17 residues. V was clipped by 0 bases and J by 6 bases, with 21 bases between them. Germline values: CDR1 SGHRS, CDR2 YFSETQ. The part of the CDR3 DNA that was read is TGCGCCAGCAGCTTGGCCTTCGGCGTCGGTGCGGGAAATGGC. It codes for CASSLAFGVGAGNG. The whole CDR3 is CASSLAFGVGAGNGYTF.

As concerns this clone: The read ends 3 residues shy of where the CDR3 ends; the end is completed using the germline J gene. This chain uses TRBV20-1 with TRBJ2-4; no clear D. The CDR3 has 13 residues. Germline loops: CDR1 DFQATT, CDR2 SNEGSKA (reference sequence). Trimming cost V 6 bases and J 0 bases, with 9 bases left between them. CDR3 sequence: CSAETLAKNIQYF. The CDR3 bases that were read are TGCAGTGCCGAGACATTAGCCAAAAACATT.

CDR3 sequence reads: CASSADSINEKLFF. Incomplete CDR3 DNA: TGTGCCAGCAGCGCCGACAGCATTAATGAAAAA. This sequence joins TRBV7-9 and TRBJ1-4, with D possibly being TRBD1 (5 bases). The read finishes 3 residues shy of the CDR3 end, and the germline J gene is used to complete it. V dropped 5 bases and J dropped 4 bases, with 11 bases sitting between them. The CDR3 contains 14 residues. From germline, CDR1 is SEHNR and CDR2 FQNEAQ (reference sequence).

Notes on this clone: From the germline J gene comes the end of the CDR3, since the read stops 3 residues before it. This chain connects TRBV7-8 to TRBJ2-3; D is possibly TRBD2 (5 bases). V shed 1 base and J shed 0 bases, with 14 bases lying between them. Per the germline V gene, CDR1 is SGHVS and CDR2 is FQNEAQ. The CDR3 length is 17 residues. The covered CDR3 bases are TGTGCCAGCAGCTTAGTTTCGGGGTGGGGTAGCACAGATACG. Its translation is CASSLVSGWGSTDT. The complete CDR3 reads CASSLVSGWGSTDTQYF. Full variable domain (rest looked up from reference TRBV7-8 and TRBJ2-3): GAGVSQSPRYKVAKRGQDVALRCDPISGHVSLFWYQQALGQGPEFLTYFQNEAQLDKSGLPSDRFFAERPEGSVSTLKIQRTQQEDSAVYLCASSLVSGWGSTDTQYFGPGTRLTVL.

About this clone itself: The read ends 3 residues shy of where the CDR3 ends; the end is completed using the germline J gene. The chain uses TRBV7-2 and TRBJ2-2, with D possibly TRBD2 on 6 matching bases. Germline V gives CDR1 SGHTA, CDR2 FQGNSA. Deletions cut 9 bases from V and 5 bases from J, with 19 bases between. This CDR3 is 15 amino acids long. The CDR3 bases that were read are TGTGCCAGTCTGCGGGGCAGGGTAGTAACCGGGGAG. It is translated as CASLRGRVVTGE. From start to end, the CDR3 is CASLRGRVVTGELFF.

For this clone: The read terminates 3 residues ahead of where the CDR3 ends, so the germline J gene completes it. The gene calls are TRBV2 and TRBJ2-1; D perhaps matches TRBD1 (6 bases). The CDR3 consists of 15 residues. V was shortened by 10 bases and J by 0 bases, with 16 bases between the two germline ends. Per the germline V gene, CDR1 is SNHLY and CDR2 is FYNNEI. The covered CDR3 bases are TGTGCCACCCGTTTCTGGGGGCGCTCCTACAATGAG. It is translated as CATRFWGRSYNE. The complete CDR3 sequence is CATRFWGRSYNEQFF.

Details on this clone: The CDR3 end falls 3 residues outside the read, so it is completed with the germline J gene. The rearrangement links TRBV11-2 to TRBJ2-7; D is perhaps TRBD2 (6 bases). This CDR3 is built from 14 residues. Trimming took off 4 bases at V and 2 bases at J, with 12 bases between the two ends. Per germline, CDR1 SGHAT and CDR2 FQNNGV. Partial CDR3 DNA: TGTGCCAGCAGCTCGGACTACCAAACCTACGAG. Its protein product is CASSSDYQTYE. The complete CDR3 protein is CASSSDYQTYEQYF.

Details on this clone: The DNA ends 3 residues before the CDR3 does, and the rest of the CDR3 is filled in from the germline J gene. The genes are TRBV19 and TRBJ2-1, with TRBD2 identical over 7 bases. This CDR3 is built from 16 residues. Germline assignment: CDR1 LNHDA and CDR2 SQIVND (reference sequence). Trimming cost V 7 bases and J 4 bases; bases outside gene matches: 13. The CDR3 is CASNPGRGVSYNEQFF. The CDR3 bases that were read are TGTGCCAGTAACCCCGGTCGGGGGGTGAGTTACAATGAG.

As concerns this clone: The CDR3 end lies 3 residues beyond the end of the read and is filled in from the germline J gene. The chain links TRBV7-2 to TRBJ2-7, with 7 nucleotides matching TRBD1. This CDR3 is 15 amino acids long. V lost 4 bases and J lost 1; bases outside the gene matches: 7. The germline V gene encodes CDR1 SGHTA and CDR2 FQGNSA. The CDR3: CASSWAPGGSYEQYF. CDR3 bases read: TGTGCCAGCAGCTGGGCCCCAGGGGGATCCTACGAG.

Concerning this clone itself: With the read ending 3 residues before the CDR3 end, the germline J gene is used to fill in that end. The chain joins TRBV12-3 or TRBV12-4 to TRBJ1-4, with TRBD1 identical over 7 bases. The CDR3 totals 13 residues. V lost 5 bases and J lost 10; bases outside the gene matches: 7. The CDR3 sequence is CASSTGQVAKLFF. The sequenced CDR3 bases are TGTGCCAGCAGTACAGGACAGGTGGCAAAA.

Of note for this clone: The read is 3 residues too short to cover the CDR3 end, so that end is filled in from the germline J gene. The V and J genes are TRBV29-1 and TRBJ2-5; TRBD2 agrees at 11 bases. Germline V CDR1 and CDR2: SQVTM, ANQGSEA. The CDR3 is 15 residues long. V shed 5 bases and J 2 bases; nucleotides not matched to a gene: 7. CDR3 bases read: TGCAGCGTTCTACCTTTAGCGGGGGGGCAAGAGACC. This encodes CSVLPLAGGQET. The whole CDR3 protein is CSVLPLAGGQETQYF. Together with reference TRBV29-1 and TRBJ2-5, the CDR3 gives the full variable domain: SAVISQKPSRDICQRGTSLTIQCQVDSQVTMMFWYRQQPGQSLTLIATANQGSEATYESGFVIDKFPISRPNLTFSTLTVSNMSPEDSSIYLCSVLPLAGGQETQYFGPGTRLLVL.

Turning to this clone: Read data end 3 residues before the CDR3 end; the end is taken from the germline J gene. V and J are TRBV10-3 and TRBJ2-1; 7 positions match TRBD2. The CDR3 loop spans 12 amino acids. The V and J ends lost 8 bases and 6 bases, in that order; junction bases with no gene match: 4. Germline V gene data show CDR1 as ENHRY and CDR2 as SYGVKD. CDR3 loop: CAIGAGVNEQFF. The covered CDR3 bases are TGTGCCATCGGGGCGGGGGTCAATGAG.

Of note for this clone: The read falls 3 residues short of the CDR3 end, and the missing part is taken from the germline J gene. The chain combines TRBV7-6 with TRBJ2-4; D is perhaps TRBD1 (6 bases). The V gene's germline CDR1 is SGHVS and CDR2 FNYEAQ. CDR3 size: 14 residues. The chain's CDR3 is CASSRTVANYGQYF. The CDR3 DNA, read in part, is TGTGCCAGCAGCCGGACAGTAGCTAACTATGGT.

The CDR3 region is CASSVGAPYEQYF. The DNA read from the CDR3 is TGTGCCAGCAGCGTAGGAGCTCCCTACGAG. The chain recombines TRBV7-2 with TRBJ2-7; unclear D gene. Coverage ceases 3 residues before the CDR3 finishes, and the germline J gene fills in the end. The CDR3 consists of 13 residues. Looked up from germline, CDR1 is SGHTA and CDR2 is FQGNSA. Between the trimmed V and J ends, which lost 5 bases and 2 bases, there was a span of 10 bases.